This record concerns one TCR beta chain sequence. Its antigen is unidentified. From germline, CDR1 is MNHEY and CDR2 SMNVEV (reference sequence). The CDR3 runs 12 residues. V was trimmed by 4 bases and J by 4 bases, leaving 7 bases between them. The PCR was carried out with 60 Vbeta primers and 13 Jbeta primers. Libraries were prepared by immunoSEQ multiplex PCR; TCRdb keeps only in-frame clonotypes and omits some of them. The sample records about 190,000 clones, around three quarters being singletons. These data originate in a study of cytomegalovirus exposure and HLA in healthy donors. Study-level background: From about 179 million T cells, an earlier analysis saw approximately 120 million unique TCR beta sequences. Regarding the study as a whole: Rarity marked most TCR sequences, yet some public TCRs occurred in many donors. In a later analysis, across HLA loci, associated TCR counts were highest for DRB1, lowest for HLA-C. Owing to their indistinguishability, certain V segments, notably TRBV6-2 and TRBV6-3, were excluded.

The sequencing input was PBMCs. The rearrangement joins TRBV27 to TRBJ1-1; D is unresolved. The TCR originated in a woman aged 18-29 years in good health and CMV-seronegative. CDR3 in amino acids: CASSSSSTEAFF. The CDR3 region has the DNA TGTGCCAGCAGTTCGAGTAGCACTGAAGCTTTCTTT.